This T cell receptor beta chain was identified during a study of preoperative IRX-2 immunotherapy in early breast cancer. Treatment of the sample: preoperative locoregional IRX-2 cytokine immunotherapy. Preoperative locoregional IRX-2 cytokine immunotherapy was tested in the phase Ib source study. The CDR3 totals 13 residues. Trimming pared 5 bases from V and 4 bases from J, leaving 12 bases between. CDR1 is SGHAT, CDR2 FQNNGV, per germline. Method: immunoSEQ multiplex PCR; TCRdb's copy keeps in-frame clones and lacks some. The repertoire has some 59,000 clones, roughly 94% of them found once; the top ten carry around 1.7%.

V is TRBV11-2 and J is TRBJ2-7; possible D gene TRBD2, 5 bases. This clonotype was sampled from a human donor with breast cancer. Sampling was carried out from a patient treated with IRX-2 immunotherapy. CDR3: CASSTGIPYEQYF. In DNA form, the CDR3 reads TGTGCCAGCAGCACCGGGATACCATACGAGCAGTACTTC.